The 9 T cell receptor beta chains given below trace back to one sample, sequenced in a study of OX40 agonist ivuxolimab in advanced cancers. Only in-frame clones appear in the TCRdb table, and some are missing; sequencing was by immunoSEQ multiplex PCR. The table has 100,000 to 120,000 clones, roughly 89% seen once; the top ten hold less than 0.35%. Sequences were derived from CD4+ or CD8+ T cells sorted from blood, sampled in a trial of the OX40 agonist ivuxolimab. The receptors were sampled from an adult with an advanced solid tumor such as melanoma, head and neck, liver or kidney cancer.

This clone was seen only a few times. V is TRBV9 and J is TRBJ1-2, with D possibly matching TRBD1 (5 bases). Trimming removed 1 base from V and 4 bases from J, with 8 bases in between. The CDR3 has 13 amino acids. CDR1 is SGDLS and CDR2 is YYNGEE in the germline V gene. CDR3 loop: CASSVQQGYGYTF. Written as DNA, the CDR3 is TGTGCCAGCAGCGTACAGCAGGGCTATGGCTACACCTTC.

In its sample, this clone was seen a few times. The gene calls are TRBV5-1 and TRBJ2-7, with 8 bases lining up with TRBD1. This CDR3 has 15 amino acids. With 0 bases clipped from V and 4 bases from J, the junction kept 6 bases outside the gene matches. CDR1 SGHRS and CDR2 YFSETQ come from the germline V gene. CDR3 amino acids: CASSLDGTGKYEQYF. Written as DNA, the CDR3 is TGCGCCAGCAGCTTGGATGGGACAGGCAAGTACGAGCAGTACTTC.

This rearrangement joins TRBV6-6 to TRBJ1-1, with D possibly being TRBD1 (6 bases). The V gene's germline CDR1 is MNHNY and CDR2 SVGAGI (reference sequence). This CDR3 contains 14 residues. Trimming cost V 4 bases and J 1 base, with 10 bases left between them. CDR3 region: CASSWTDSNTEAFF. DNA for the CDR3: TGTGCCAGCAGTTGGACAGACTCGAACACTGAAGCTTTCTTT.

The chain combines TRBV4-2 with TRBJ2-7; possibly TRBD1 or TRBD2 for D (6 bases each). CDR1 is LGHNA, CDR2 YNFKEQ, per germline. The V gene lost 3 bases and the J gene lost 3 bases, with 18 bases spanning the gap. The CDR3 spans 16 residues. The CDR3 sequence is CASSHSAGQAHYEQYF. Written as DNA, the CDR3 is TGTGCCAGCAGCCATTCCGCGGGACAAGCCCACTACGAGCAGTACTTC.

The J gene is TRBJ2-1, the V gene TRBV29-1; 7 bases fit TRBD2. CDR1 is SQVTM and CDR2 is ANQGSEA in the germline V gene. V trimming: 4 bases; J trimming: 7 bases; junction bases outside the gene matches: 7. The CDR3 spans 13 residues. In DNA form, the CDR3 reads TGCAGCGTTGGTCCCAGCGGGACGAATGAGCAGTTCTTC. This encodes CSVGPSGTNEQFF.

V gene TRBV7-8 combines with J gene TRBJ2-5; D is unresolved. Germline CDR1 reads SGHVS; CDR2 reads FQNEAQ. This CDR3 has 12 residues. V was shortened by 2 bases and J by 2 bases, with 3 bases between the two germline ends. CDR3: CASSLRQETQYF. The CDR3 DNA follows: TGTGCCAGCAGCTTAAGGCAAGAGACCCAGTACTTC.

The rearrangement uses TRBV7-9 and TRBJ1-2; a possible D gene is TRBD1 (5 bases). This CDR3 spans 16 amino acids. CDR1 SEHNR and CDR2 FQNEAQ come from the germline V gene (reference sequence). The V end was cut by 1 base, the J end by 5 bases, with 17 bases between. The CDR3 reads CASSLGRGGELYGYTF. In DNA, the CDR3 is TGTGCCAGCAGCTTAGGGAGAGGAGGGGAACTTTATGGCTACACCTTC. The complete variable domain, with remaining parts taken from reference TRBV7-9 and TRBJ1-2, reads DTGVSQNPRHKITKRGQNVTFRCDPISEHNRLYWYRQTLGQGPEFLTYFQNEAQLEKSRLLSDRFSAERPKGSFSTLEIQRTEQGDSAMYLCASSLGRGGELYGYTFGSGTRLTVV.

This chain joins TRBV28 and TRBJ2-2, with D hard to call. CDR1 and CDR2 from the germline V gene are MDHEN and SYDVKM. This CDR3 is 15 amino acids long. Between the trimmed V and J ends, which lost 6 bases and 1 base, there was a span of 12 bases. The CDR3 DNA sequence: TGTGCCAGCAGCCAATCGGGCGGGAACACCGGGGAGCTGTTTTTT. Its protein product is CASSQSGGNTGELFF.

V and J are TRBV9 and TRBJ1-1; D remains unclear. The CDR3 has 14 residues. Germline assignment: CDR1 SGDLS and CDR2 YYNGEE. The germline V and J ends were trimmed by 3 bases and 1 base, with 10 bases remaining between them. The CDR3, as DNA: TGTGCCAGCAGCGCACAGTCGCAGAACACTGAAGCTTTCTTT. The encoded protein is CASSAQSQNTEAFF.